The 23 T cell receptor beta chains below come from one sample, sequenced in a study of T cell changes during pregnancy in multiple sclerosis. Assay: immunoSEQ multiplex PCR; the TCRdb copy retains only in-frame clones and omits some. The table shows about 54,000 clones, with 75% to 95% occurring only once. Sequencing used peripheral blood, obtained after pregnancy. These receptors came from a female donor in good health, enrolled as a control in a pregnancy study.

In DNA form, the CDR3 reads TGTGCCAGTAGTATAGATCCGTCAGGGGCTCCCTCCCCTGGGGAGCTGTTTTTT. It yields the protein CASSIDPSGAPSPGELFF. The rearrangement links TRBV19 to TRBJ2-2; tentatively, D is TRBD1 (6 bases). Trimming took off 0 bases at V and 8 bases at J, with 22 bases between the two ends. This CDR3 comprises 18 residues. Germline V gene sequence: CDR1 LNHDA, CDR2 SQIVND (reference sequence).

The rearrangement joins TRBV28 to TRBJ2-7; 14 nucleotides match TRBD2. V lost 6 bases and J lost 1; bases outside the gene matches: 5. Germline V gives CDR1 MDHEN, CDR2 SYDVKM. This CDR3 comprises 16 residues. CDR3: CASRRGLAGVSYEQYF. The CDR3 coding sequence is TGTGCCAGCAGACGGGGACTAGCGGGGGTATCCTACGAGCAGTACTTC.

This clone has more than one count but fewer than ten. J is TRBJ1-5 and V is TRBV6-1; D remains unclear. V shed 7 bases and J shed 4 bases, with 17 bases lying between them. This CDR3 has 15 residues. The germline gives CDR1 MNHNS, CDR2 SASEGT. CDR3 DNA sequence: TGTGCCAGCAACCTCGCCGGGTCTTTGAATCAGCCCCAGCATTTT. Protein sequence: CASNLAGSLNQPQHF.

This rearrangement joins TRBV4-2 to TRBJ2-3; 11 bases align to TRBD2. The J segment lost 2 bases and the V segment lost 0 bases, leaving 4 bases of the junction unmatched. The CDR3 runs to 17 residues. Looked up from germline, CDR1 is LGHNA and CDR2 is YNFKEQ. The DNA of the CDR3 is TGTGCCAGCAGCCAAGAACTAGCGGGGGAGCTCACAGATACGCAGTATTTT. Translation gives CASSQELAGELTDTQYF.

The table lists this clone with a count of one. V usage is TRBV6-5 and J usage is TRBJ1-1; D not resolved. Trimming took 6 bases from V and 1 from J, leaving 9 bases between them. The CDR3 is made up of 13 amino acids. Germline loops: CDR1 MNHEY, CDR2 SVGAGI. CDR3 sequence reads: CASSRSRNTEAFF. The CDR3 coding sequence is TGTGCCAGCAGCAGGTCCAGGAACACTGAAGCTTTCTTT.

In its sample, this clone was seen once. The chain recombines TRBV19 with TRBJ2-7; possible D gene TRBD1, 5 bases. Germline-derived CDR1 and CDR2 are LNHDA and SQIVND (reference sequence). The CDR3 runs 14 residues. The V end lost 3 bases, the J end lost 0 bases, and 9 bases lay between the germline ends. CDR3: CASSILDSSYEQYF. The CDR3 DNA follows: TGTGCCAGTAGTATCCTAGACAGCTCCTACGAGCAGTACTTC.

The chain joins TRBV6-5 to TRBJ1-2, with D maybe TRBD1 (5 bases). There are 13 residues in the CDR3. V lost 2 bases and J 5 bases, leaving 9 bases between the germline ends. Germline values: CDR1 MNHEY, CDR2 SVGAGI. CDR3 nucleotides: TGTGCCAGCAGTTACCGGCAGGGATATGGCTACACCTTC. It specifies CASSYRQGYGYTF.

The rearrangement links TRBV7-2 to TRBJ2-3; maybe TRBD2 (6 bases). CDR3 length equals 15 residues. Trimming took off 2 bases at V and 3 bases at J, with 12 bases between the two ends. Looked up from germline, CDR1 is SGHTA and CDR2 is FQGNSA. CDR3 residues: CASSLYGGITDTQYF. The CDR3 DNA follows: TGTGCCAGCAGCTTATACGGCGGGATAACAGATACGCAGTATTTT.

V is TRBV21-1 and J is TRBJ1-5. TRBV21-1 is a listed pseudogene. The CDR3 loop spans 18 amino acids. The DNA for the CDR3 is TGTGCCAGCAGCCTTCCCGGTAGGGAGTATTTCGAAGGTCAGCCCCAGCATTTT. Translated, it gives CASSLPGREYFEGQPQHF.

V gene TRBV6-1 combines with J gene TRBJ1-5; D not certain. V gave up 2 bases and J gave up 6 bases, with 11 bases separating them. Germline V gene data show CDR1 as MNHNS and CDR2 as SASEGT. The CDR3 extends over 14 amino acids. The CDR3 DNA follows: TGTGCCAGCAGTGAATTTGGTGGGCGTCAGCCCCAGCATTTT. Amino acids: CASSEFGGRQPQHF.

The chain has TRBV5-1 and TRBJ1-1; perhaps TRBD1 as D (6 bases). Germline V gives CDR1 SGHRS, CDR2 YFSETQ. With 2 bases removed from V and 3 bases from J, the gap between germline ends came to 14 bases. The CDR3 covers 15 residues. The CDR3 nucleotides are TGCGCCAGCAGCTTACGGGGGGGCGACTACACTGAAGCTTTCTTT. It translates to CASSLRGGDYTEAFF.

This clone has only one observation. The CDR3 nucleotides are TGCGCCAGCAGCCCCGACGCGCAGGGGAAATCCTCCTATAATTCACCCCTCCACTTT. Protein sequence: CASSPDAQGKSSYNSPLHF. This chain uses TRBV5-1 with TRBJ1-6; weak D call: TRBD1 (6 bases). CDR3 length: 19 amino acids. V lost 4 bases and J 0 bases, leaving 20 bases between the germline ends. CDR1 and CDR2 (germline): SGHRS, YFSETQ.

This clone was observed a handful of times. The genes are TRBV7-2 and TRBJ2-7; TRBD2 aligns across 13 bases. J gave up 3 bases and V 6 bases, and 17 bases lay outside the gene matches. The CDR3 is 19 amino acids. CDR1 is SGHTA, CDR2 FQGNSA, per germline. As DNA, the CDR3 is TGTGCCAGCAGATCTAATATCGGACTAGCGGGAGAGTCCCACTACGAGCAGTACTTC. Protein: CASRSNIGLAGESHYEQYF.

This chain uses TRBV29-1 with TRBJ2-2; TRBD1 matches 10 bases. V shed 4 bases and J 0 bases; nucleotides not matched to a gene: 2. The germline V gene encodes CDR1 SQVTM and CDR2 ANQGSEA. CDR3 length: 15 residues. In nucleotides, the CDR3 is TGCAGCGTTGGGACAGGGGGAACGAACACCGGGGAGCTGTTTTTT. Protein: CSVGTGGTNTGELFF.

The chain links TRBV7-6 to TRBJ2-3; the match to TRBD1 covers 12 bases. In germline, CDR1 is SGHVS, CDR2 FNYEAQ. Trimming cost V 8 bases and J 3 bases; bases outside gene matches: 6. The CDR3 has 15 residues. CDR3 DNA sequence: TGTGCCAGCGGAGGGACAGGGGGCATGACAGATACGCAGTATTTT. Translated, it gives CASGGTGGMTDTQYF.

This chain uses TRBV6-1 with TRBJ1-4, with a tentative D call TRBD1 (6 bases). CDR1 and CDR2 (germline): MNHNS, SASEGT. This CDR3 is 14 amino acids long. The ends were cut back, 6 bases at V and 1 base at J, with 9 bases in the middle. CDR3 in amino acids: CASSGGRTNEKLFF. Written as DNA, the CDR3 is TGTGCCAGCAGCGGGGGGCGAACTAATGAAAAACTGTTTTTT.

The chain employs TRBV2 and TRBJ1-5, with a weak D call TRBD1 (6 bases). This CDR3 spans 15 amino acids. The germline V and J ends were trimmed by 5 bases and 3 bases, with 14 bases remaining between them. CDR1 and CDR2 from the germline V gene are SNHLY and FYNNEI. CDR3 region: CASSPTGNYNQPQHF. CDR3 nucleotide sequence: TGTGCCAGCAGTCCGACAGGTAACTACAATCAGCCCCAGCATTTT.

The CDR3 DNA sequence: TGTGCCAGCTCACCAGTTCTACAGTCGAGGAACACCGGGGAGCTGTTTTTT. Translating gives CASSPVLQSRNTGELFF. The V gene is TRBV18, the J gene TRBJ2-2; D is unresolved. This CDR3 contains 17 residues. Germline V CDR1 and CDR2: KGHSH, LQKENI. V was clipped by 2 bases and J by 1 base, with 14 bases between them.

V gene TRBV6-5 combines with J gene TRBJ2-5, with a tentative D call TRBD2 (6 bases). V shed 6 bases and J shed 6 bases, with 17 bases lying between them. Germline-derived CDR1 and CDR2 are MNHEY and SVGAGI. The CDR3 extends over 14 amino acids. The CDR3 is CASRGTGVQKTQYF. CDR3 nucleotides: TGTGCCAGCAGAGGGACGGGGGTTCAAAAGACCCAGTACTTC.

The genes are TRBV20-1 and TRBJ1-2; D unclear. The CDR3 runs to 11 residues. The germline gives CDR1 DFQATT, CDR2 SNEGSKA (reference sequence). Trimming left V 4 bases short and J 2 bases short, with 5 bases between. CDR3 sequence reads: CSATQNYGYTF. The CDR3 bases are TGCAGTGCTACACAGAACTATGGCTACACCTTC.

The V gene is TRBV6-4, the J gene TRBJ2-3; D is undetermined. Trimming took off 3 bases at V and 2 bases at J, with 6 bases between the two ends. CDR1 and CDR2 from the germline V gene are MRHNA and SNTAGT. The CDR3 consists of 13 residues. The CDR3 region is CASSDSVTDTQYF. The CDR3 DNA reads TGTGCCAGCAGTGATTCCGTCACAGATACGCAGTATTTT.

The genes are TRBV5-6 and TRBJ2-1; maybe TRBD2 (6 bases). The V and J ends lost 7 bases and 2 bases respectively, with 22 bases between them. This CDR3 spans 17 amino acids. The V gene's germline CDR1 is SGHDT and CDR2 YYEEEE. The CDR3 is CASCLGGAIGPYNEQFF. In nucleotides, the CDR3 is TGTGCCAGCTGTCTCGGCGGGGCCATTGGGCCCTACAATGAGCAGTTCTTC.

The J gene is TRBJ1-1, the V gene TRBV11-2; 7 bases line up with TRBD1. The length of the CDR3 is 14 residues. With V trimmed by 6 bases and J by 4 bases, 8 bases remained unmatched. Germline CDR1 SGHAT, CDR2 FQNNGV. The CDR3: CASSLTGRSTEAFF. The CDR3 region has the DNA TGTGCCAGCAGTTTGACAGGGAGATCCACTGAAGCTTTCTTT.